One sample yielded the 11 T cell receptor beta chains listed below, sequenced in a study of T cells in Graves' hyperthyroidism and ophthalmopathy. Amplification yielded TCR beta CDR3 regions, with RNA transcripts as the source. Researchers ran a first-round RT-PCR on the TCR CDR3 using the HTBI primer set. TCRdb re-analysed the multiplex PCR reads in MiXCR, keeping a single row per CDR3 protein. The table shows about 680,000 distinct CDR3 sequences, with under 45% occurring only once. Sequenced input: blood. These receptors were obtained from a woman aged 40 to 50 with Graves' hyperthyroidism.

The table lists this clonotype with many counts. The V call is TRBV2, the J call TRBJ1-1; D not resolved. The germline V and J ends were trimmed by 2 bases and 0 bases, with 7 bases remaining between them. There are 14 residues in the CDR3. Germline V CDR1 and CDR2: SNHLY, FYNNEI. The CDR3 spells CASSENTVNTEAFF. The CDR3 DNA is TGTGCCAGCAGTGAAAATACGGTGAACACTGAAGCTTTCTTT.

The V gene is TRBV29-1, the J gene TRBJ1-4, with D maybe TRBD1 (5 bases). Trimming removed 4 bases from V and 7 bases from J, with 16 bases in between. The CDR3 spans 14 residues. CDR1 SQVTM and CDR2 ANQGSEA come from the germline V gene. CDR3 protein: CSVAQGRGSEKLFF. The CDR3 nucleotides read TGCAGCGTTGCTCAGGGACGGGGAAGTGAAAAACTGTTTTTT.

J is TRBJ1-2 and V is TRBV6-5, with D perhaps matching TRBD1 (6 bases). The CDR3 totals 17 residues. CDR1 is MNHEY and CDR2 is SVGAGI in the germline V gene. V shed 0 bases and J shed 7 bases, with 21 bases lying between them. CDR3 sequence reads: CASSYSTTLTGRRGYTF. CDR3 coding DNA: TGTGCCAGCAGTTACTCGACAACCTTAACAGGGAGGCGTGGCTACACCTTC.

The chain combines TRBV10-3 with TRBJ1-2; D possibly corresponds to TRBD1 (5 bases). CDR3 length equals 15 residues. Trimming removed 6 bases at V and 4 bases at J, with 18 bases between. Germline CDR1 reads ENHRY; CDR2 reads SYGVKD. The CDR3 loop is CAISAGRGEGYGYTF. The CDR3 DNA reads TGTGCCATCAGCGCCGGGAGGGGCGAGGGCTATGGCTACACCTTC.

The chain is built from TRBV19 and TRBJ1-2, with 10 bases aligning to TRBD1. CDR1 is LNHDA, CDR2 SQIVND, per germline (reference sequence). This CDR3 contains 13 residues. After removal of 4 bases from V and 8 bases from J, the junction contained 4 bases not matched to a gene. The chain's CDR3 is CASSKTGGGGYTF. As DNA, the CDR3 is TGTGCCAGTAGTAAGACAGGGGGCGGCGGCTACACCTTC.

This clonotype was detected ten times or more. The V and J genes are TRBV7-9 and TRBJ1-2; 8 bases match TRBD1. CDR3 length: 15 amino acids. V lost 4 bases, J lost 4 bases, and 8 bases stayed unmatched. Germline V gives CDR1 SEHNR, CDR2 FQNEAQ (reference sequence). The CDR3 DNA follows: TGTGCCAGCAGCTCGGAAGGACAGGGCGTCTATGGCTACACCTTC. Translation: CASSSEGQGVYGYTF.

There are many counts of this clonotype. The V gene is TRBV12-3 or TRBV12-4, the J gene TRBJ1-1, with 10 bases identical to TRBD1. The trim removed 5 bases at V and 5 bases at J, leaving 5 bases unmatched. This CDR3 has 14 amino acids. The CDR3 nucleotides read TGTGCCAGCAGTCGACAGGGGGCGTGGACTGAAGCTTTCTTT. Protein product: CASSRQGAWTEAFF.

This clonotype was picked up many times. The chain recombines TRBV7-2 with TRBJ2-7; perhaps TRBD1 as D (6 bases). Trimming took off 4 bases at V and 0 bases at J, with 13 bases between the two ends. The CDR3 consists of 15 residues. Looked up from germline, CDR1 is SGHTA and CDR2 is FQGNSA. The CDR3 sequence: CASSSQGRFSYEQYF. The CDR3 DNA reads TGTGCCAGCAGCTCCCAGGGGCGGTTCTCCTACGAGCAGTACTTC. Using reference TRBV7-2 and TRBJ2-7 for the parts outside the CDR3, the full variable domain is GAGVSQSPSNKVTEKGKDVELRCDPISGHTALYWYRQSLGQGLEFLIYFQGNSAPDKSGLPSDRFSAERTGGSVSTLTIQRTQQEDSAVYLCASSSQGRFSYEQYFGPGTRLTVT.

The chain has TRBV5-6 and TRBJ2-5; the D gene is possibly TRBD2 (5 bases). Per the germline V gene, CDR1 is SGHDT and CDR2 is YYEEEE. The CDR3 loop spans 14 amino acids. V lost 1 base to trimming and J lost 7 bases, with 14 bases between them. The CDR3 DNA is TGTGCCAGCAGCTTGAGGCAAGGAGGAGGGACCCAGTACTTC. Its translation: CASSLRQGGGTQYF.

To note about this clonotype: Its ends do not fully match the called genes, so a read error is possible. The gene calls are TRBV6-1 and TRBJ1-2; D remains ambiguous. Germline CDR1 is MNHNS and CDR2 is SASEGT. The CDR3 length is 15 residues. DNA of the CDR3: TGTGCCAGCAGTGAAGAGGCCGCATCGGACTATGGCCACACCTTC. Translating gives CASSEEAASDYGHTF.

The chain uses TRBV10-1 and TRBJ2-3; D gene uncertain. Germline CDR1 WNHNN, CDR2 SYGVQD (reference sequence). The CDR3 is 13 amino acids. V shed 2 bases and J shed 2 bases, with 5 bases lying between them. The CDR3 bases are TGCGCCAGCAGTGAGGCGCACACAGATACGCAGTATTTT. It codes for CASSEAHTDTQYF.